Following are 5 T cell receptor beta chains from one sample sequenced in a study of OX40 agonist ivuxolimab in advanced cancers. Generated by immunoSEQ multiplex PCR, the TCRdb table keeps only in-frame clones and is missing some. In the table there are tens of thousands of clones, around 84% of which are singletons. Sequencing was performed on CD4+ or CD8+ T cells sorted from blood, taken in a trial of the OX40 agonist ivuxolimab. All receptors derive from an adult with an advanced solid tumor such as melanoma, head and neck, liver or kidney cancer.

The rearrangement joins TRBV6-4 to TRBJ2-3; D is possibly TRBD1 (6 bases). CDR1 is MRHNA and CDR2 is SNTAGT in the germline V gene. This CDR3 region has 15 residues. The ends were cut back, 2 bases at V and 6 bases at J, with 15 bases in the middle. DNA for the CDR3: TGTGCCAGCAGTGACGGCGTACAGGGATTCGATACGCAGTATTTT. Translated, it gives CASSDGVQGFDTQYF.

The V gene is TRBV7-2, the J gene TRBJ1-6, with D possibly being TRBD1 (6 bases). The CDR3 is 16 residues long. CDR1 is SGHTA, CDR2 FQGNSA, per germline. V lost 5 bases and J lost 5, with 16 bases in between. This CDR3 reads CASSQRGPGDNSPLHF. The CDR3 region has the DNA TGTGCCAGCAGCCAAAGAGGGCCAGGGGATAATTCACCCCTCCACTTT.

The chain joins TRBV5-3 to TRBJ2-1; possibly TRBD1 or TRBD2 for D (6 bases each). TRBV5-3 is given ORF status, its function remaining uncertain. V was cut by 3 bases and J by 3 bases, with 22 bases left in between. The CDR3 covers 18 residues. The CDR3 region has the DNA TGTGCCAGAAGCTGGCAAGGGGGGCGGGGACTCTTCTACAATGAGCAGTTCTTC. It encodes CARSWQGGRGLFYNEQFF.

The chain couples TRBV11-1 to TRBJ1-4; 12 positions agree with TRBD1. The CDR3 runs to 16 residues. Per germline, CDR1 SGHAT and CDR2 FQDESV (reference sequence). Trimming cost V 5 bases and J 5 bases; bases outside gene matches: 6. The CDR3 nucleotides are TGTGCCAGCAGCGAGGGGACAGGGGGCGCGAATGAAAAACTGTTTTTT. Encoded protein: CASSEGTGGANEKLFF.

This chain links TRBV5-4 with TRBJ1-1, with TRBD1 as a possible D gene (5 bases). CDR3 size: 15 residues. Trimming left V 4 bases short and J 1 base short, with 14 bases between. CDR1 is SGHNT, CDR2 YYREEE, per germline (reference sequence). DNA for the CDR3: TGTGCCAGCAGCCCGACCGGGACGCAGAACACTGAAGCTTTCTTT. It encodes CASSPTGTQNTEAFF.